The clone carrying this T cell receptor beta chain was seen at least ten times. V shed 2 bases and J shed 8 bases, with 13 bases lying between them. CDR3 length: 14 amino acids. Germline V gene sequence: CDR1 SGHVS, CDR2 FQNEAQ. TCRdb analysed the 5' RACE reads with MiXCR anew, one entry per CDR3 protein. This table holds 25,000 to 35,000 distinct CDR3 sequences, roughly 4.3% found once. The entry originates in a study of early T cells in non-severe SARS-CoV-2 infection. The receptor was isolated from an adult who was a healthcare worker with PCR-confirmed SARS-CoV-2 infection or an uninfected control (not recorded which). Sequencing was done on a sample of whole blood. The V gene is TRBV7-8, the J gene TRBJ2-1, with D possibly matching TRBD1 (6 bases). CDR3 loop: CASSLTGQFHEQFF. The CDR3 DNA reads TGTGCCAGCAGCTTAACAGGACAGTTCCATGAGCAGTTCTTC.